This note documents a single TCR beta chain sequence. Using immunoSEQ multiplex PCR, the repertoire was profiled, and TCRdb retains in-frame clones only, with some absent. The profile shows 250,000 to 400,000 clones, around 88% of them singletons. Germline CDR1 reads SGHNT; CDR2 reads YYREEE (reference sequence). The CDR3 consists of 16 residues. J lost 0 bases, V lost 3 bases, and 5 bases had no gene match. These data originate in a study of blood T cell repertoires in COVID-19. The clonotype comes from a woman in her 30s with COVID-19, enrolled during active disease. Sequences were obtained from peripheral blood. The chain is built from TRBV5-4 and TRBJ2-4; 8 nucleotides line up with TRBD1. The DNA for the CDR3 is TGTGCCAGCAGCTGGACAGGGTGGGGAGCCAAAAACATTCAGTACTTC. Translating it yields CASSWTGWGAKNIQYF.